This record covers a single T cell receptor beta chain. These data come from a study of blood T cell repertoires in COVID-19. Whole-study context: Acute-phase and convalescent COVID-19 samples originated in the United States, Italy and Spain. In each case, the material was cDNA or gDNA derived from T cells, B-cell-depleted T cells, or PBMCs.

The germline gives CDR1 MDHEN, CDR2 SYDVKM. This CDR3 has 14 residues. The V end lost 3 bases, the J end lost 5 bases, and 11 bases lay between the germline ends. In the study's own analysis: Quantification of nucleated cells was approximated via reference gene primer amplification. Data came from immunoSEQ multiplex PCR; TCRdb stores just in-frame clones and leaves some out. Clonal size and the V and J genes are those of that table, whereas D and trimming came from the DNA. The table lists about 150,000 clones, around 84% of them singletons, with less than 2.5% in the top ten. This chain links TRBV28 with TRBJ2-1, with D tentatively TRBD2 (5 bases). Sequenced material: peripheral blood. This TCR was recovered from a man in his 70s with acute or convalescent COVID-19. Here the CDR3 DNA reads TGTGCCAGCAGTTTTTCCGGGAACAACAATGAGCAGTTCTTC. This codes for CASSFSGNNNEQFF.